Included here is one T cell receptor (beta chain) sequence, with context. Its antigen is still unknown. The germline CDR1 and CDR2 sequences are LNHDA and SQIVND (reference sequence). The CDR3 totals 13 residues. Trimming took 3 bases from V and 3 from J, leaving 7 bases between them. MiXCR, run by TCRdb on the 5' RACE reads, gives a single entry per CDR3 protein. The sample records about 460,000 distinct CDR3 sequences, approximately 15% being singletons. This specimen comes from a study of identical twins. Points from the study as a whole: Excess sharing by twins proved weaker in beta out-of-frame sequences.

This same sample was also part of a study on yellow fever vaccine responses in identical twins.

The sequence was obtained from a woman aged 18-29 years in good health. This chain links TRBV19 with TRBJ2-3; D unclear. Specimen: CD4+ T cells sorted from blood. The CDR3 DNA is TGTGCCAGTAGTATTGGCCTAACAGATACGCAGTATTTT. Its translation: CASSIGLTDTQYF.